This T cell receptor (beta chain) derives from a study of cytomegalovirus exposure and HLA in healthy donors. PCR used 60 Vbeta primers and 13 Jbeta primers. Methods used by the authors: In a later analysis, the count reached roughly 80 million unique TCR beta chains, with 8.5 million to 14 million shared. Repertoires were generated with immunoSEQ multiplex PCR, while TCRdb's copy carries only in-frame clones and drops some. V, J and clone size reflect that table, while D and trimming were determined from the DNA. The table has 150,000 to 200,000 clones, approximately 79% seen once; the top ten hold around 2%. Trimming cost V 10 bases and J 0 bases, with 16 bases left between them. Germline values: CDR1 LNHDA, CDR2 SQIVND (reference sequence). The CDR3 totals 15 residues.

This receptor was identified in a human donor in good health. What was sequenced was PBMCs. The chain joins TRBV19 to TRBJ1-5; D gene unclear. CDR3 DNA sequence: TGTGCCACGCATAATGGCAGATATAGCAATCAGCCCCAGCATTTT. Its protein product is CATHNGRYSNQPQHF. Filled out from reference TRBV19 and TRBJ1-5, the complete variable domain reads DGGITQSPKYLFRKEGQNVTLSCEQNLNHDAMYWYRQDPGQGLRLIYYSQIVNDFQKGDIAEGYSVSREKKESFPLTVTSAQKNPTAFYLCATHNGRYSNQPQHFGDGTRLSIL.